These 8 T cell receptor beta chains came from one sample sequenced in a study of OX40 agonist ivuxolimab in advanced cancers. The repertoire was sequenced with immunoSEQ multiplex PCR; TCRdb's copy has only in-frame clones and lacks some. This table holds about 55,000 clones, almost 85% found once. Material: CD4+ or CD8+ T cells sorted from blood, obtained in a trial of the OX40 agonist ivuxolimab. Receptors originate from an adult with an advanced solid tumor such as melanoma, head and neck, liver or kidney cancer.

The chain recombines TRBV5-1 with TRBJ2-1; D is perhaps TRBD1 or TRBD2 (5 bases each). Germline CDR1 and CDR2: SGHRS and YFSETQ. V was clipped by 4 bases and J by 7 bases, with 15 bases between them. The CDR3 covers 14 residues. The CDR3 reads CASSTGHEGNEQFF. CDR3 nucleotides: TGCGCCAGCAGCACCGGACATGAGGGGAATGAGCAGTTCTTC.

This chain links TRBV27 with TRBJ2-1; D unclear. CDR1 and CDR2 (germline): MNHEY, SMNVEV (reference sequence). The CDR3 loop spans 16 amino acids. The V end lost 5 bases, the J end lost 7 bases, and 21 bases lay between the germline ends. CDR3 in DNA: TGTGCCAGCAGTCCGCCAAGAAGTATCGTAGGAAATGAGCAGTTCTTC. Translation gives CASSPPRSIVGNEQFF.

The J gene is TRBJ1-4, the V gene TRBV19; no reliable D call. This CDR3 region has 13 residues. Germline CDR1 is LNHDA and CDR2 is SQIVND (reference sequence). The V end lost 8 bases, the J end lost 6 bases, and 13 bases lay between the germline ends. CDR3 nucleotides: TGTGCCAGTGGGTCGGGGTTATATGAAAAACTGTTTTTT. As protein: CASGSGLYEKLFF.

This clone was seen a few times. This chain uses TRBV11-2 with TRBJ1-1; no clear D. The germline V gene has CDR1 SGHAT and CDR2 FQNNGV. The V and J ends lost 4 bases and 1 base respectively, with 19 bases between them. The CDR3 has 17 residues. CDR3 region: CASSSTALDRPNTEAFF. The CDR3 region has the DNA TGTGCCAGCAGCTCCACGGCCTTAGACCGTCCGAACACTGAAGCTTTCTTT.

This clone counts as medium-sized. The CDR3 DNA is TGTGCCAGCAGTGTCGCTCCGGGATTTAACGAGCAGTACTTC. It encodes CASSVAPGFNEQYF. The V and J genes are TRBV2 and TRBJ2-7, with D perhaps matching TRBD2 (5 bases). The CDR3 is made up of 14 amino acids. V shed 4 bases and J shed 5 bases, with 15 bases lying between them. Germline lookup yields CDR1 SNHLY and CDR2 FYNNEI. The entire variable domain, with the rest obtained from reference TRBV2 and TRBJ2-7, is as follows: EPEVTQTPSHQVTQMGQEVILRCVPISNHLYFYWYRQILGQKVEFLVSFYNNEISEKSEIFDDQFSVERPDGSNFTLKIRSTKLEDSAMYFCASSVAPGFNEQYFGPGTRLTVT.

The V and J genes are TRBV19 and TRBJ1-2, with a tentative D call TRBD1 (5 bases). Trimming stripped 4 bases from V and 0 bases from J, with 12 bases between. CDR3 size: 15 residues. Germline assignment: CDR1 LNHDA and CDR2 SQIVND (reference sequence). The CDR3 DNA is TGTGCCAGTAGTACCGTGGGGGGACCTAACTATGGCTACACCTTC. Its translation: CASSTVGGPNYGYTF.

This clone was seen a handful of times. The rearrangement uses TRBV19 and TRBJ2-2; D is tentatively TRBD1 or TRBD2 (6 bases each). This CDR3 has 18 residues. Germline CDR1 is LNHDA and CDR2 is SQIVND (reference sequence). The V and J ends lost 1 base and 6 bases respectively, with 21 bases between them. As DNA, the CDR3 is TGTGCCAGTAGTATAGCCCGCCGCCAGGAGGAGGGGGCCGGGGAGCTGTTTTTT. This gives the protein CASSIARRQEEGAGELFF.

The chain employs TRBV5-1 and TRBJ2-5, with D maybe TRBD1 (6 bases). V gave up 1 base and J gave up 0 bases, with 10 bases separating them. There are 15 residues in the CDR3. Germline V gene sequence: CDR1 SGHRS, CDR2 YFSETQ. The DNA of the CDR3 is TGCGCCAGCAGCTTGTCAGGGGCGTACCAAGAGACCCAGTACTTC. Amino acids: CASSLSGAYQETQYF.